A single sample gave rise to the 9 T cell receptor beta chains below, sequenced in a study of blood T cell repertoires in COVID-19. Produced via immunoSEQ multiplex PCR; TCRdb's table is partial and in-frame only. The data contain around 170,000 clones, 88% of them singletons. Specimen: peripheral blood. These receptors were collected from a woman in her thirties with acute or convalescent COVID-19.

The genes are TRBV12-2 and TRBJ2-3; TRBD2 is taken as the D call from the table, unchecked against the DNA. TRBV12-2 is designated a pseudogene. CDR3 length equals 12 residues. CDR3 nucleotide sequence: TGTGCAAGTCGAAGAATTAGCGGGGGAGAGTATTTT. This codes for CASRRISGGEYF.

This sequence joins TRBV29-1 and TRBJ2-3; D uncertain. CDR3 length: 13 amino acids. V was pared by 4 bases and J by 3 bases, with 11 bases between. Germline CDR1 SQVTM, CDR2 ANQGSEA. The CDR3 is CSVGGRGTDTQYF. The CDR3 DNA is TGCAGCGTTGGAGGCCGTGGGACAGATACGCAGTATTTT.

The J gene is TRBJ2-3, the V gene TRBV5-4; 13 nucleotides agree with TRBD2. Germline V gene sequence: CDR1 SGHNT, CDR2 YYREEE (reference sequence). There are 18 residues in the CDR3. V shed 4 bases, J shed 0 bases, and the junction held 8 bases outside the gene matches. The CDR3 nucleotides are TGTGCCAGCAGCAAGACTAGCGGGAGGTTACTGAGCACAGATACGCAGTATTTT. It encodes CASSKTSGRLLSTDTQYF.

The genes are TRBV12-3 or TRBV12-4 and TRBJ2-3; D might be TRBD1 (10 bases). This CDR3 has 13 amino acids. Trimming stripped 1 base from V and 15 bases from J, with 17 bases between. CDR3 nucleotide sequence: TGTGCCAGCAGTTTAGGGGACAGGGGACTAGCATATTTT. This codes for CASSLGDRGLAYF.

This chain joins TRBV19 and TRBJ2-4; weak D call: TRBD1 (6 bases). V was shortened by 5 bases and J by 6 bases, with 8 bases between the two germline ends. From germline, CDR1 is LNHDA and CDR2 SQIVND (reference sequence). The CDR3 has 12 residues. The CDR3 DNA is TGTGCCAGTAGTGCCAGGGGAAACATTCAGTACTTC. Encoded protein: CASSARGNIQYF. Full variable domain (rest looked up from reference TRBV19 and TRBJ2-4): DGGITQSPKYLFRKEGQNVTLSCEQNLNHDAMYWYRQDPGQGLRLIYYSQIVNDFQKGDIAEGYSVSREKKESFPLTVTSAQKNPTAFYLCASSARGNIQYFGAGTRLSVL.

This chain connects TRBV6-5 to TRBJ1-4; D not resolved. CDR3 length equals 14 residues. Germline CDR1 reads MNHEY; CDR2 reads SVGAGI. Trimming pared 8 bases from V and 8 bases from J, leaving 18 bases between. The DNA of the CDR3 is TGTGCCAGCTGGGAGAGAGGAGGTGAAGAAAAACTGTTTTTT. Encoded protein: CASWERGGEEKLFF.

The CDR3: CASSQVSYEQYF. CDR3 nucleotide sequence: TGTGCCAGCAGCCAGGTCTCCTACGAGCAGTACTTC. The V gene is TRBV28, the J gene TRBJ2-7; D remains ambiguous. Germline V gene lookup returns CDR1 MDHEN and CDR2 SYDVKM. CDR3 size: 12 residues. Trimming removed 6 bases at V and 0 bases at J, with 6 bases between.

The gene calls are TRBV7-2 and TRBJ2-5; 7 bases are a match to TRBD2. The CDR3 length is 14 residues. With V trimmed by 4 bases and J by 5 bases, 7 bases remained unmatched. Germline V gene data show CDR1 as SGHTA and CDR2 as FQGNSA. The CDR3 region is CASSSSAGGETQYF. DNA for the CDR3: TGTGCCAGCAGCTCTAGCGCCGGGGGGGAGACCCAGTACTTC.

This sequence joins TRBV2 and TRBJ1-4; D is possibly TRBD1 (6 bases). Germline lookup yields CDR1 SNHLY and CDR2 FYNNEI. Trimming shortened V by 11 bases and J by 7 bases, and 11 bases separated the two germline ends. The CDR3 is 11 amino acids. CDR3 DNA sequence: TGTGCCGGGGGCGCAGGTGAAAAACTGTTTTTT. Amino acids: CAGGAGEKLFF.